The 20 T cell receptor beta chains reported below all come from one sample, sequenced in a study of blood T cell repertoires in COVID-19 (dated by TCRdb to the early 2020s). Receptors were amplified or captured by the immunoSEQ multiplex PCR assay. TCRdb stores this immuneACCESS table with in-frame sequences only. Part of the clones is absent; in the studies checked, under half of the shortfall reflects unresolved V genes, and no reason is known for the rest. The sample has 25,000 to 35,000 clones on record, roughly 89% of them singletons. The top ten clones comprise 25% to 35% of the sample. The specimen sequenced was peripheral blood. These receptors were collected from a man older than 75 with acute or convalescent COVID-19.

V usage is TRBV20-1 and J usage is TRBJ1-2; D remains unclear. The CDR3 runs to 11 residues. Trimming removed 6 bases from V and 6 bases from J, with 11 bases in between. Germline V lookup: CDR1 DFQATT, CDR2 SNEGSKA (reference sequence). This chain's CDR3 is CSAQNGDGYTF. The CDR3 nucleotides read TGCAGTGCACAGAACGGCGATGGCTACACCTTC.

J is TRBJ2-5 and V is TRBV28, with 11 bases lining up with TRBD2. CDR1 and CDR2 (germline): MDHEN, SYDVKM. The CDR3 runs 15 residues. The junction had 4 bases not matched to a gene; V was cut back by 3 bases and J by 4 bases. DNA of the CDR3: TGTGCCAGCAGTTTTATAGGACTAGCGGGAGAGACCCAGTACTTC. This codes for CASSFIGLAGETQYF.

The V gene is TRBV6-5, the J gene TRBJ1-3; D might be TRBD1 (5 bases). Trimming stripped 5 bases from V and 1 base from J, with 9 bases between. Germline V lookup: CDR1 MNHEY, CDR2 SVGAGI. The CDR3 loop spans 14 amino acids. CDR3 coding DNA: TGTGCCAGCAGTCGAACAGGATCTGGAAACACCATATATTTT. Its translation: CASSRTGSGNTIYF.

The CDR3 nucleotides read TGTGCCAGCACCCTCGGGGGGCCGAACACTGAAGCTTTCTTT. Protein product: CASTLGGPNTEAFF. The V call is TRBV6-5, the J call TRBJ1-1; D is perhaps TRBD1 (6 bases). The V gene's germline CDR1 is MNHEY and CDR2 SVGAGI. The CDR3 loop spans 14 amino acids. The V and J ends lost 7 bases and 1 base respectively, with 13 bases between them.

The chain joins TRBV7-2 to TRBJ1-2; D is ambiguous. This CDR3 has 14 residues. V was pared by 1 base and J by 3 bases, with 9 bases between. Germline CDR1 SGHTA, CDR2 FQGNSA. The CDR3 reads CASSLGQRDYGYTF. CDR3 bases: TGTGCCAGCAGCTTAGGACAACGAGACTATGGCTACACCTTC.

The chain joins TRBV2 to TRBJ1-2; D is undetermined. Germline V gene data show CDR1 as SNHLY and CDR2 as FYNNEI. The CDR3 consists of 12 residues. Trimming removed 8 bases at V and 2 bases at J, with 9 bases between. The CDR3 is CASSARNYGYTF. CDR3 sequence (DNA): TGTGCCAGCTCGGCTAGGAACTATGGCTACACCTTC.

This CDR3 reads CASSETSGTGGGELFF. CDR3 coding DNA: TGTGCCAGCAGTGAAACCTCTGGGACAGGGGGCGGGGAGCTGTTTTTT. J is TRBJ2-2 and V is TRBV28; TRBD1 matches at 11 bases. This CDR3 contains 16 residues. Germline V gene sequence: CDR1 MDHEN, CDR2 SYDVKM. Trimming at V came to 5 bases and at J to 7 bases, leaving 9 bases not matched to a gene.

This chain uses TRBV3-1 (or the pseudogene TRBV3-2) with TRBJ1-1; no clear D. Germline CDR1 reads LGHDT; CDR2 reads YNNKEL (reference sequence). The CDR3 loop spans 13 amino acids. Between the trimmed V and J ends, which lost 4 bases and 3 bases, there was a span of 9 bases. This CDR3 is CASSLRLDTEAFF. As DNA, the CDR3 is TGTGCCAGCAGCCTGCGACTAGACACTGAAGCTTTCTTT.

This clone was detected a few times. The chain carries TRBV19 and TRBJ1-2; TRBD1 matches at 7 bases. The trim removed 6 bases at V and 4 bases at J, leaving 11 bases unmatched. Germline V CDR1 and CDR2: LNHDA, SQIVND (reference sequence). The CDR3 covers 15 residues. Here the CDR3 DNA reads TGTGCCAGTAGCCTCAGAACCGGGACAGCCTATGGCTACACCTTC. This codes for CASSLRTGTAYGYTF. The variable domain in full, with the rest retrieved from reference TRBV19 and TRBJ1-2, is DGGITQSPKYLFRKEGQNVTLSCEQNLNHDAMYWYRQDPGQGLRLIYYSQIVNDFQKGDIAEGYSVSREKKESFPLTVTSAQKNPTAFYLCASSLRTGTAYGYTFGSGTRLTVV.

The genes are TRBV6-6 and TRBJ1-4, with TRBD1 matching 11 bases. Germline loops: CDR1 MNHNY, CDR2 SVGAGI (reference sequence). The V and J ends lost 2 bases and 8 bases, in that order; junction bases with no gene match: 7. The CDR3 contains 16 residues. The CDR3 reads CASSYTGQGAGEKLFF. For the CDR3, the DNA is TGTGCCAGCAGTTACACAGGACAGGGGGCAGGAGAAAAACTGTTTTTT.

This chain uses TRBV12-3 or TRBV12-4 with TRBJ2-7, with D tentatively TRBD1 (6 bases). V was pared by 1 base and J by 6 bases, with 10 bases between. The CDR3 is made up of 13 amino acids. The CDR3 region has the DNA TGTGCCAGCAGTTTAGTCAGGGGAGCCGAGCAGTACTTC. Translating it yields CASSLVRGAEQYF.

The chain employs TRBV30 and TRBJ1-3; 7 positions match TRBD1. V gave up 4 bases and J gave up 0 bases; unmatched junction bases: 6. The CDR3 has 15 residues. Germline V CDR1 and CDR2: GTSNPN, SVGIG (reference sequence). The chain's CDR3 is CAWNPRGSSGNTIYF. CDR3 nucleotide sequence: TGTGCCTGGAACCCCAGGGGGAGCTCTGGAAACACCATATATTTT.

CDR3 nucleotide sequence: TGCAGCGTGGGGACAGCCTACGAGCAGTACTTC. It translates to CSVGTAYEQYF. The rearrangement uses TRBV29-1 and TRBJ2-7; 7 nucleotides align to TRBD1. The CDR3 runs 11 residues. Trimming took 6 bases from V and 2 from J; bases not matched to a gene: 1. Germline CDR1 SQVTM, CDR2 ANQGSEA.

V is TRBV6-6 and J is TRBJ2-7, with TRBD2 as a possible D gene (6 bases). The CDR3 is 15 residues long. Germline-derived CDR1 and CDR2 are MNHNY and SVGAGI (reference sequence). Trimming removed 6 bases from V and 0 bases from J, with 15 bases in between. The CDR3 DNA reads as TGTGCCAGCAGCCAAGTGGAGGGGAGCTCCTACGAGCAGTACTTC. As protein: CASSQVEGSSYEQYF.

The chain recombines TRBV24-1 with TRBJ2-3, with D perhaps matching TRBD2 (5 bases). Looked up from germline, CDR1 is KGHDR and CDR2 is SFDVKD. This CDR3 is 13 amino acids long. Trimming took 6 bases from V and 2 from J, leaving 8 bases between them. Written as DNA, the CDR3 is TGTGCCACCAGTCCGGGATTCACAGATACGCAGTATTTT. Translation: CATSPGFTDTQYF.

This clone was recorded only once. The genes are TRBV7-9 and TRBJ2-5; D is unresolved. The V and J ends lost 7 bases and 4 bases respectively, with 16 bases between them. CDR1 and CDR2 from the germline V gene are SEHNR and FQNEAQ (reference sequence). The CDR3 contains 14 residues. CDR3 nucleotide sequence: TGTGCCAGCACCCCTGGAGCCCCGAGAGAGACCCAGTACTTC. Its protein is CASTPGAPRETQYF.

The chain carries TRBV7-5 and TRBJ1-5; whether TRBD1, the table's D call, matches the DNA was not checked. TRBV7-5 is recorded as a pseudogene. The CDR3 loop spans 14 amino acids. In DNA form, the CDR3 reads TGTGTCAGAAGGTGGGCCAGGACATATCAGCCCCAGCATTTT. Translating gives CVRRWARTYQPQHF.

The chain is built from TRBV19 and TRBJ1-1, with D possibly matching TRBD1 (6 bases). V was trimmed by 4 bases and J by 0 bases, leaving 15 bases between them. Germline loops: CDR1 LNHDA, CDR2 SQIVND (reference sequence). The CDR3 is 16 amino acids. CDR3 coding DNA: TGTGCCAGTAGTAAAAGGATAGACAGGCTGAACACTGAAGCTTTCTTT. Encoded protein: CASSKRIDRLNTEAFF.

The chain couples TRBV5-1 to TRBJ2-1; the match to TRBD2 covers 8 bases. Losses at the gene ends were 0 bases for V and 0 bases for J; bases not matched to a gene: 5. This CDR3 has 17 residues. CDR1 is SGHRS, CDR2 YFSETQ, per germline. This CDR3 is CASSLVPSGSSYNEQFF. The DNA of the CDR3 is TGCGCCAGCAGCTTGGTACCCAGCGGGAGCTCCTACAATGAGCAGTTCTTC.

The J gene is TRBJ2-1, the V gene TRBV7-2; 10 nucleotides agree with TRBD2. Germline CDR1 and CDR2: SGHTA and FQGNSA. The CDR3 is 16 residues long. V lost 5 bases and J lost 7; bases outside the gene matches: 11. CDR3 nucleotide sequence: TGTGCCAGCAGCCCCATGGGACTACTAGCGGGAAATGAGCAGTTCTTC. Protein product: CASSPMGLLAGNEQFF.